The 5 T cell receptor beta chains in this list originate from one sample, sequenced in a study of beta chain features in type 1 diabetes. Expressed TCRB transcripts were sequenced because the entire RNA isolate underwent reverse transcription. Measured with immunoSEQ multiplex PCR; TCRdb has only the in-frame clones, and not every one. Of 130,000 to 150,000 clones detected, less than 9% appear once; the ten largest clones hold around 1.3%. Sequenced input: central memory CD4+ T cells from blood. These receptors were taken from a woman aged 30 to 39 in good health.

This clone has ten or more counts. This chain uses TRBV19 with TRBJ2-1, with D maybe TRBD2 (7 bases). V lost 5 bases, J lost 15 bases, and 20 bases lay in between. Germline CDR1 LNHDA, CDR2 SQIVND (reference sequence). This CDR3 is built from 13 residues. The CDR3 loop reads CASSVRGAPQAFF. In DNA, the CDR3 is TGTGCCAGTAGTGTCCGGGGGGCCCCTCAAGCGTTCTTC.

Many counts were recorded for this clone. V is TRBV9 and J is TRBJ1-5, with 8 bases matching TRBD1. The CDR3 extends over 15 amino acids. Germline values: CDR1 SGDLS, CDR2 YYNGEE. J gave up 3 bases and V 2 bases, and 4 bases lay outside the gene matches. Written as DNA, the CDR3 is TGTGCCAGCAGCGTCCAGGGGGCGTTCAATCAGCCCCAGCATTTT. Translation gives CASSVQGAFNQPQHF.

This clone was recorded a few times. The rearrangement joins TRBV27 to TRBJ2-1, with D possibly TRBD1 on 6 matching bases. The CDR3 length is 17 residues. Germline V gene lookup returns CDR1 MNHEY and CDR2 SMNVEV (reference sequence). Trimming removed 4 bases from V and 8 bases from J, with 24 bases in between. In nucleotides, the CDR3 is TGTGCCAGCAGTTCTCTAAAGCCTTCGACAGGTATAGATGAGCAGTTCTTC. It encodes CASSSLKPSTGIDEQFF.

Ten or more counts support this clone. This chain uses TRBV28 with TRBJ1-5; 8 bases are a match to TRBD1. CDR1 is MDHEN and CDR2 is SYDVKM in the germline V gene. With V trimmed by 7 bases and J by 4 bases, 9 bases remained unmatched. This CDR3 spans 15 amino acids. This CDR3 reads CASNPTGARNQPQHF. The CDR3, as DNA: TGTGCCAGCAACCCGACAGGGGCGAGAAATCAGCCCCAGCATTTT.

The chain has TRBV28 and TRBJ2-7, with D maybe TRBD2 (6 bases). V gave up 7 bases and J gave up 0 bases, with 13 bases separating them. CDR3 size: 14 residues. Germline CDR1 MDHEN, CDR2 SYDVKM. The CDR3 here is CASTRSGSSYEQYF. The DNA for the CDR3 is TGTGCCAGCACCCGTAGCGGAAGCTCCTACGAGCAGTACTTC.